One T cell receptor beta chain is described in this entry. The germline V and J ends were trimmed by 7 bases and 7 bases, with 7 bases remaining between them. The germline gives CDR1 SNHLY, CDR2 FYNNEI. The CDR3 extends over 10 amino acids. This sample was taken from a study of blood T cell repertoires in COVID-19. Study as a whole: The origin of the acute and convalescent COVID-19 samples was the United States, Italy and Spain. Sample material is recorded as cDNA or gDNA derived from T cells, B-cell-depleted T cells, or PBMCs.

Some clones are missing from TCRdb's copy, which holds only in-frame ones; the method was immunoSEQ multiplex PCR. Among roughly 200,000 clones listed, roughly 76% were seen once. The specimen sequenced was peripheral blood. The clonotype was recovered from a woman between 40 and 50 years old with COVID-19, enrolled during active disease. The chain combines TRBV2 with TRBJ1-1; D call uncertain. The CDR3 spells CASIQIEAFF. CDR3 in DNA: TGTGCCAGCATTCAGATTGAAGCTTTCTTT.